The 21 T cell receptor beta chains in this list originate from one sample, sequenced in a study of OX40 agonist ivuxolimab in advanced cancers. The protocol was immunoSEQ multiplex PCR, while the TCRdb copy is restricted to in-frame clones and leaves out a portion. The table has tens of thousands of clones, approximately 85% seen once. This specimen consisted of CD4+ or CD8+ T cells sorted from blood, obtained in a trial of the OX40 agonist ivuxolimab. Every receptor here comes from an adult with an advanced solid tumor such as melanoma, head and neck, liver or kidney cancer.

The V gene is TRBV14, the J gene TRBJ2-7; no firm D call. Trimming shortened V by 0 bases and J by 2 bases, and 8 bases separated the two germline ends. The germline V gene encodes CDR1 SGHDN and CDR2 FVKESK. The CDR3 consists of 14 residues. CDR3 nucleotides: TGTGCCAGCAGCCAAGAGGGCGGTACCTACGAGCAGTACTTC. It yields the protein CASSQEGGTYEQYF.

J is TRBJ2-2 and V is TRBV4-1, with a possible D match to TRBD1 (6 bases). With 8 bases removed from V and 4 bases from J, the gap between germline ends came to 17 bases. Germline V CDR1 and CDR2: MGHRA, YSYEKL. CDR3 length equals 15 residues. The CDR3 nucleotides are TGCGCCAGCGGGGGCGATACACGGGGCACCGGGGAGCTGTTTTTT. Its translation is CASGGDTRGTGELFF.

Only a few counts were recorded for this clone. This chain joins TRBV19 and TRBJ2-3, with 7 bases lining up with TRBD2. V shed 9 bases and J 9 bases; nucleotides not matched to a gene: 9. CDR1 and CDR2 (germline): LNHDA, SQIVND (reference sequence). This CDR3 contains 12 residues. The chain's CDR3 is CASALPGRTQYF. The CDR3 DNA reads TGTGCCAGCGCCCTCCCCGGGAGGACGCAGTATTTT.

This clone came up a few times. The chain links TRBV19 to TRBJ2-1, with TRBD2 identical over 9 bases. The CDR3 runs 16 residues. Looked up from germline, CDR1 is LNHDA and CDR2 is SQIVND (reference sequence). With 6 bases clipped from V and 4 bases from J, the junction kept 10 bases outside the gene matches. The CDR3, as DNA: TGTGCCAGTAGCACCTCAGCGGGAGGCCTGTACAATGAGCAGTTCTTC. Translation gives CASSTSAGGLYNEQFF.

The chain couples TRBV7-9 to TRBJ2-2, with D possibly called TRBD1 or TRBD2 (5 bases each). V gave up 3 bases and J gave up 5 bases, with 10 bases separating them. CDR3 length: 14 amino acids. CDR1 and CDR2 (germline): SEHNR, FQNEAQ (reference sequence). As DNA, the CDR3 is TGTGCCAGCAGCTTGGGGACGGGGACCGGGGAGCTGTTTTTT. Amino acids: CASSLGTGTGELFF.

The CDR3 protein is CASSYRTGEDTQYF. The CDR3 bases are TGTGCCAGCAGTTACCGGACAGGGGAGGATACGCAGTATTTT. The genes are TRBV7-2 and TRBJ2-3; 9 bases line up with TRBD1. J lost 6 bases, V lost 6 bases, and 7 bases had no gene match. The CDR3 extends over 14 amino acids. Germline loops: CDR1 SGHTA, CDR2 FQGNSA.

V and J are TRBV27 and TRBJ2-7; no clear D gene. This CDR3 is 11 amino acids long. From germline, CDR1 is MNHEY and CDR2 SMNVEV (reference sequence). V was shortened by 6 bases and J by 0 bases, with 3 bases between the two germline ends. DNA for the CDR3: TGTGCCAGCAGAGACTCCTACGAGCAGTACTTC. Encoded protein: CASRDSYEQYF.

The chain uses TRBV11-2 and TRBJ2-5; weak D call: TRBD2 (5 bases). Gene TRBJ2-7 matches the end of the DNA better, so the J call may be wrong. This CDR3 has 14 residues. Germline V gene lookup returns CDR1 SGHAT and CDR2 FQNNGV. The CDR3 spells CASSLGLARYEQYF. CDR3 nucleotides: TGTGCCAGCAGCTTAGGTCTAGCCCGCTACGAGCAGTACTTC.

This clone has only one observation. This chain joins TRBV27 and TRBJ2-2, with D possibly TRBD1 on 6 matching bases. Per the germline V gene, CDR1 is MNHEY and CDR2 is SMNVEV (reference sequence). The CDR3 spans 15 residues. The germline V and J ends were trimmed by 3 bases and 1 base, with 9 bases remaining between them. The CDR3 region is CASSFLGQNTGELFF. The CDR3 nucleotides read TGTGCCAGCAGTTTTCTGGGACAGAACACCGGGGAGCTGTTTTTT.

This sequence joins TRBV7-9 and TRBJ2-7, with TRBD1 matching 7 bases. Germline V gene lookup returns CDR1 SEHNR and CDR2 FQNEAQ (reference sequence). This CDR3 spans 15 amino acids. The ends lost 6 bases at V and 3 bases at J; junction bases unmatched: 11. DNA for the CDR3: TGTGCCAGCAGTCAGACAGGGTCAAAGTACTACGAGCAGTACTTC. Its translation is CASSQTGSKYYEQYF.

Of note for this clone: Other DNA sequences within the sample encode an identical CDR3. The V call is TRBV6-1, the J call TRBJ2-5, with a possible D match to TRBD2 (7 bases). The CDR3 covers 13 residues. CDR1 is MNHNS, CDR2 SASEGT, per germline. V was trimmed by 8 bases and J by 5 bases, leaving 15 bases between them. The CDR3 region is CASLRGGQETQYF. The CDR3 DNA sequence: TGTGCCAGCCTGAGGGGGGGGCAGGAGACCCAGTACTTC.

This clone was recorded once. The CDR3 nucleotides read TGTGCCAGCAGCTGGGGGACGAGGACTGAAGCTTTCTTT. Its translation is CASSWGTRTEAFF. The chain joins TRBV7-9 to TRBJ1-1; D possibly corresponds to TRBD1 (5 bases). V was trimmed by 4 bases and J by 5 bases, leaving 11 bases between them. This CDR3 comprises 13 residues. Germline V CDR1 and CDR2: SEHNR, FQNEAQ (reference sequence).

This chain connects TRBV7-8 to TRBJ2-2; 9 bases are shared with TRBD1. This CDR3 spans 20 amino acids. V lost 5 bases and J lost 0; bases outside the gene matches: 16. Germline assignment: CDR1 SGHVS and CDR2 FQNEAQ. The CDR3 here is CASSASLGTGPNSNTGELFF. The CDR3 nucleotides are TGTGCCAGCAGCGCCTCACTTGGGACAGGGCCCAACTCGAACACCGGGGAGCTGTTTTTT. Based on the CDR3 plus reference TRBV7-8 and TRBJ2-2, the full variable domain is GAGVSQSPRYKVAKRGQDVALRCDPISGHVSLFWYQQALGQGPEFLTYFQNEAQLDKSGLPSDRFFAERPEGSVSTLKIQRTQQEDSAVYLCASSASLGTGPNSNTGELFFGEGSRLTVL.

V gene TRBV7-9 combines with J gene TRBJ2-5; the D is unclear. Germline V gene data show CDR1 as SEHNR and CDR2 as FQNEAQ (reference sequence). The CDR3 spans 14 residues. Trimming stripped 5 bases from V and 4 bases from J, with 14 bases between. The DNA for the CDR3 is TGTGCCAGCAGCACCGGGCTTGGGTTAGAGACCCAGTACTTC. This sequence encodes CASSTGLGLETQYF.

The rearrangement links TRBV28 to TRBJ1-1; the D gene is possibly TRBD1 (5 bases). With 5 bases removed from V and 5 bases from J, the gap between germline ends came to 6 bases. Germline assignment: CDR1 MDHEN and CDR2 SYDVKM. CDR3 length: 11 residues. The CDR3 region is CASSGGTEAFF. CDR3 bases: TGTGCCAGCAGTGGGGGGACTGAAGCTTTCTTT.

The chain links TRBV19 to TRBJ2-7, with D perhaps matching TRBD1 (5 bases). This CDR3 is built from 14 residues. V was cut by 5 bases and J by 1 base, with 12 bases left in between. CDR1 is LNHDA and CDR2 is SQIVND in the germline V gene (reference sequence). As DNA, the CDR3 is TGTGCCAGTAGTCCAGGGAAAGTTTCCTACGAGCAGTACTTC. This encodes CASSPGKVSYEQYF.

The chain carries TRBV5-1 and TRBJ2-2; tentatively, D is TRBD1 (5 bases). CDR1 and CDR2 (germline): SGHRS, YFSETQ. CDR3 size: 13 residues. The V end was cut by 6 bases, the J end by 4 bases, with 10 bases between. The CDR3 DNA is TGCGCCAGCAATGGACAACCCACCGGGGAGCTGTTTTTT. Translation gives CASNGQPTGELFF.

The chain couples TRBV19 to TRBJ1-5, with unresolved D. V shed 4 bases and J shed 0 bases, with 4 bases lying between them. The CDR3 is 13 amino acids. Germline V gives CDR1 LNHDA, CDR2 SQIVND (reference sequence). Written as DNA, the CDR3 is TGTGCCAGTAGTAGAGATAGCAATCAGCCCCAGCATTTT. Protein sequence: CASSRDSNQPQHF.

CDR3 in amino acids: CASSQDTRLAGGAPYEQYF. The CDR3 DNA reads TGTGCCAGCAGCCAAGATACCCGACTAGCGGGAGGGGCGCCCTACGAGCAGTACTTC. The V gene is TRBV4-2, the J gene TRBJ2-7, with 14 bases lining up with TRBD2. CDR3 size: 19 residues. Unmatched junction bases numbered 9, after V lost 0 bases and J lost 2 bases. From germline, CDR1 is LGHNA and CDR2 YNFKEQ.

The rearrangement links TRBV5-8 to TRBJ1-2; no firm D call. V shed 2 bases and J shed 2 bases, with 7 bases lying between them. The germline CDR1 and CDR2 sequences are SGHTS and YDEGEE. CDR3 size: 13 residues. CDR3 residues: CASSLLVNYGYTF. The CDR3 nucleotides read TGTGCCAGCAGCTTATTGGTAAACTATGGCTACACCTTC.

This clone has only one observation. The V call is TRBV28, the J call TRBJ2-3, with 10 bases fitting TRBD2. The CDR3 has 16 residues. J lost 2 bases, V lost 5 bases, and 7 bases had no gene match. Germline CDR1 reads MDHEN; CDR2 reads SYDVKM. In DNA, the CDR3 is TGTGCCAGCAGTCCCGGACTAGCGGCCTTCACAGATACGCAGTATTTT. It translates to CASSPGLAAFTDTQYF.